This TCR beta chain was identified in a study of T cell responses to AZD1222 COVID-19 vaccine. The CDR3 consists of 17 residues. V lost 5 bases to trimming and J lost 3 bases, with 19 bases between them. Germline CDR1 is SEHNR and CDR2 is FQNEAQ (reference sequence). TCRdb's table, derived via immunoSEQ multiplex PCR, lists solely in-frame clones and lacks some. The sample includes 150,000 to 200,000 clones, over 85% of them seen just once. This clone has only one observation. What it binds is not known. General observations from the study: Spike-specific TCR repertoires showed rising breadth and depth after two AZD1222 doses. Baseline seropositivity occurred in only a handful of AZD1222 recipients. Nearly half of spike-specific TCRs reportedly target unmutated variant regions.

V is TRBV7-9 and J is TRBJ2-2, with D possibly matching TRBD2 (6 bases). The clonotype originates from an adult who received the MenACWY meningococcal vaccine as a control. The specimen comprised peripheral blood, sampled 28 days after the second dose of the MenACWY control vaccine. CDR3: CASSARWGEEDTGELFF. CDR3 DNA sequence: TGTGCCAGCAGCGCCCGGTGGGGGGAGGAGGACACCGGGGAGCTGTTTTTT.